This TCR beta chain stems from a study of blood T cell repertoires in COVID-19. TCRdb's table, derived via immunoSEQ multiplex PCR, lists solely in-frame clones and lacks some. Altogether about 130,000 clones are present, over 60% being singletons, with the ten largest covering 37%. This CDR3 is 13 amino acids long. Trimming shortened V by 2 bases and J by 5 bases, and 9 bases separated the two germline ends. Germline CDR1 MGHRA, CDR2 YSYEKL. The receptor was derived from a middle-aged man with active or convalescent COVID-19. The source material was peripheral blood. The chain couples TRBV4-1 to TRBJ2-5; possible D gene TRBD1, 5 bases. The CDR3 DNA reads TGCGCCAGCAGCCAACTTCCAGGGGAGACCCAGTACTTC. Protein product: CASSQLPGETQYF.